This note documents a single T cell receptor beta chain sequence. Its antigen is as yet unknown. This specimen belongs to a study of OX40 agonist ivuxolimab in advanced cancers. Study results and caveats: In the 0.1-3.0 mg/kg groups, partial responders showed among the lowest expansion. At 0.1 to 3.0 mg/kg, clonal expansion of CD4+ and CD8+ blood T cells had occurred by week 6.

Germline assignment: CDR1 MNHNY and CDR2 SVGAGI (reference sequence). The CDR3 length is 14 residues. V was pared by 6 bases and J by 5 bases, with 9 bases of the junction left unmatched. The cohort excluded patients with autoimmune disease history or systemic immunosuppression. Blood specimens came from baseline, cycle 4 day 1, and cycle 7 day 1. The method was immunoSEQ multiplex PCR; TCRdb's version includes in-frame clones alone and lacks a portion of them. The profile covers 50,000 to 65,000 clones, with approximately 80% appearing a single time and about 4.3% taken by the ten largest. Here the sequenced sample was CD4+ or CD8+ T cells sorted from blood, taken in a trial of the OX40 agonist ivuxolimab. V gene TRBV6-6 combines with J gene TRBJ2-5, with 7 bases aligning to TRBD1. This TCR was sampled from an adult with an advanced solid tumor such as melanoma, head and neck, liver or kidney cancer. The CDR3 DNA is TGTGCCAGCAGGATCGACAGGGCTAAGGAGACCCAGTACTTC. Residues: CASRIDRAKETQYF.